This entry features one T cell receptor beta chain sequence. It has no known antigen specificity. No base qualities exist here, and no much larger clone lies one base off it. The sample's time point, from its label and the paper: baseline before first vaccination. Samples from vaccinated people were obtained from the UK trials COV001 and COV002, which included a single-blind randomized controlled phase 2/3 trial of AZD1222 (ChAdOx1 nCoV-19) in healthy adults. For TCRbeta chain sequencing, PBMC samples from trial participants were taken at day 0 and at day 28 after the second dose. The data originate from a study of T cell responses to AZD1222 COVID-19 vaccine listed by TCRdb under 2021. General notes on the study: AZD1222 recipients given second doses at about 4 weeks or at about 12 weeks were pooled, since spike-specific TCR depth and breadth were not found to differ between the two schedules. A total of 233 trial participants underwent TCR sequencing, of whom nearly 210 received two doses of AZD1222 and 26 received two doses of the MenACWY control vaccine. Trial participants were enrolled by age into 18-55, 56-69 and 70-plus year subgroups, with roughly 150, 30 and 60 TCR-sequenced participants respectively.

Findings and caveats that apply to the study as a whole: The 56-69-year group was small, and its depth increase did not reach significance, likely because of low power. The whole spike protein was spanned by vaccine-associated CD4 TCRs, and dominant responses were seen in regions 160-218 and 743-854. Reportedly, almost half of the unique spike-specific TCRs recognized epitopes lying outside the regions that are mutated in the B.1.351 and B.1.1.7 variants. Conclusions about previously exposed vaccinees are limited because only a handful of AZD1222 recipients were SARS-CoV-2 seropositive at baseline. Most participants were white British and females outnumbered males, and the authors suggested that clonal diversity may have been underestimated. No day 14 peak-response samples were available, so repertoires were characterized only after the peak T cell response. A significant rise in spike-specific TCR breadth and depth was observed after two AZD1222 doses relative to day 0 and relative to MenACWY recipients.

Trimming accounts for 6 bases at V and 2 bases at J, while the number of junction bases matched to no gene is 3. The CDR3 runs 14 amino acids, cysteine and phenylalanine included. Of the read, only the CDR3 DNA is kept; its 42 bases are in frame from base 1. Looking up the germline V gene (reference sequence) yields CDR1 LNHDA and CDR2 SQIVND. The CDR3 regions of human TCRbeta chains were subjected to immunosequencing. In the source study's methods: TCRs in the repertoires were compared against a reference library of SARS-CoV-2-specific TCRs that had been generated with the MIRA antigen-specificity platform. Breadth was defined as the fraction of unique TCRs that were SARS-CoV-2-associated, and depth was defined as the fraction of total T cells that were SARS-CoV-2-associated. Using the MIRA data, each spike-specific TCR was mapped to the spike region that the TCR reacts to and placed in a CD4 or CD8 class. Log10-transformed breadth and depth values were compared by one-way ANOVA with Sidak's multiple comparisons tests. Held by TCRdb, this immuneACCESS table contains in-frame sequences only and omits some clones. Under half of the omission traces to an unresolved V gene where checked; the cause of the rest is unknown. From that table come the V and J calls and clone size; the DNA was used to work out D and trimming. The sample contains some 63,000 clones, roughly 84% of them found a single time. The ten top clones hold around 18% of the sample.

The clonotype was recovered from an adult in good health. This receptor chain uses TRBV19 and TRBJ1-2; the junction holds 10 bases that match TRBD1. The input for sequencing was peripheral blood, taken on day 0 of AZD1222 vaccination. The CDR3 is CASSRQGANYGYTF. The DNA sequence follows: TGTGCCAGTAGCAGACAGGGGGCGAACTATGGCTACACCTTC.